The entry that follows covers one T cell receptor beta chain sequence. Cells sorted as Tregs were CD4+, CD25+ and CD127-/low. MiXCR was run by TCRdb on the 5' RACE reads, yielding one entry per CDR3 protein. The repertoire holds around 10,000 distinct CDR3 sequences, under 35% seen once, with roughly 3% in the top ten. The trim removed 2 bases at V and 0 bases at J, leaving 10 bases unmatched. This CDR3 is 19 amino acids long. Per the germline V gene, CDR1 is KGHDR and CDR2 is SFDVKD. The specimen was Tregs sorted from a lymph node. This receptor was identified in a female donor with breast cancer. This chain joins TRBV24-1 and TRBJ2-1, with 9 bases that match TRBD1. The CDR3 loop is CATSDYLQGARSSYNEQFF. For the CDR3, the DNA is TGTGCCACCAGTGATTATCTACAGGGGGCGCGGAGCTCCTACAATGAGCAGTTCTTC.